This T cell receptor (beta chain) originates from a study of regulatory T cells in long-lasting Graves disease. Library construction for TCR beta used iRepertoire HTBI primers and Arm-PCR of CDR3 regions. TCRdb re-derived calls from the multiplex PCR reads in MiXCR, one entry per CDR3 protein. The sample shows 450,000 to 600,000 distinct CDR3 sequences, 15% to 20% of them seen only once. As for time point: newly diagnosed GD, antithyroid drugs for less than 3 months. TCR sequences were obtained from RNA taken from PBMCs. These records were also assigned to another study, of T cells in Graves' hyperthyroidism and ophthalmopathy. That paper states: Thyroid ultrasound, orbital computed tomography, clinical symptoms, and serum thyroxine and TRAb underpinned diagnoses.

Source: peripheral blood mononuclear cells (PBMCs), taken at new diagnosis, from a patient treated with antithyroid drugs. The TCR originated in a man aged 40-49 years with Graves disease.

The CDR3 sequence is CASSEGGAQYNEQFF. The CDR3 DNA sequence: TGTGCCAGCAGCGAGGGGGGGGCGCAGTACAATGAGCAGTTCTTC. The V and J genes are TRBV9 and TRBJ2-1; D is possibly TRBD2 (7 bases). The CDR3 extends over 15 amino acids. V dropped 3 bases and J dropped 4 bases, with 14 bases sitting between them. The germline CDR1 and CDR2 sequences are SGDLS and YYNGEE.